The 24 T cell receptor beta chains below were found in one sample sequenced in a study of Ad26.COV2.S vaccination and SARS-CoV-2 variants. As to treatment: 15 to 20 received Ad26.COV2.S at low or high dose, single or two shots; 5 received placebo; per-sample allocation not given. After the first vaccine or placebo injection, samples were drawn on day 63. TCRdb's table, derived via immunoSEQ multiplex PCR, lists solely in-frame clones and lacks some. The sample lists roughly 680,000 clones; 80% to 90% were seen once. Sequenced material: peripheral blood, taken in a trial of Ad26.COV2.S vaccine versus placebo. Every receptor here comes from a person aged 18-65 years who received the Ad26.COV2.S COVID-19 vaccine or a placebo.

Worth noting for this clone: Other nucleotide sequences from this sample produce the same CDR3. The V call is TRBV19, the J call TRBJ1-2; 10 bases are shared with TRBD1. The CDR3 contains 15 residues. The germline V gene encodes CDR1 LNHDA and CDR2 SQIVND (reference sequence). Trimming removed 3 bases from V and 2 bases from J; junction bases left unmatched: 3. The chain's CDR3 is CASSIGGQGNYGYTF. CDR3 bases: TGTGCCAGTAGTATCGGGGGACAGGGGAACTATGGCTACACCTTC.

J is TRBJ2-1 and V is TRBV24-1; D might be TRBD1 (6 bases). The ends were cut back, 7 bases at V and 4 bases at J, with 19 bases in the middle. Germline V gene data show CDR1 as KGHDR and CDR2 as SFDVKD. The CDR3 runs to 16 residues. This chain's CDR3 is CATRGNQGTEYNEQFF. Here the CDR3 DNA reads TGTGCCACCAGGGGAAATCAGGGGACGGAGTACAATGAGCAGTTCTTC.

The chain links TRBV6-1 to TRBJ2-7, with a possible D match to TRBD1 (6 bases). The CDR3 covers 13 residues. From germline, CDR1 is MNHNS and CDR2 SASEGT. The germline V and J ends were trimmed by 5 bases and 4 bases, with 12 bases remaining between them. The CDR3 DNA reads TGTGCCAGCAGTCCCCCGGGACATTACGAGCAGTACTTC. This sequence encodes CASSPPGHYEQYF.

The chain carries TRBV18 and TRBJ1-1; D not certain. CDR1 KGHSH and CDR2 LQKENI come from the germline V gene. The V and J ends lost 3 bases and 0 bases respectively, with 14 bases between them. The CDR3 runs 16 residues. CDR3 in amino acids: CASSPRRTELNTEAFF. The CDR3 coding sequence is TGTGCCAGCTCACCCCGGAGAACGGAGCTGAACACTGAAGCTTTCTTT. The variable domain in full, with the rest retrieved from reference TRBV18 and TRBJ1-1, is NAGVMQNPRHLVRRRGQEARLRCSPMKGHSHVYWYRQLPEEGLKFMVYLQKENIIDESGMPKERFSAEFPKEGPSILRIQQVVRGDSAAYFCASSPRRTELNTEAFFGQGTRLTVV.

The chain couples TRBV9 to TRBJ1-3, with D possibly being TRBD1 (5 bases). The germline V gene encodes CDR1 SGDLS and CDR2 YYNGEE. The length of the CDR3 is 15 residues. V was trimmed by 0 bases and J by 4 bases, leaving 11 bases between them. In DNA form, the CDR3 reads TGTGCCAGCAGCGTAGCTAGGGGTTTCGGAAACACCATATATTTT. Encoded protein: CASSVARGFGNTIYF. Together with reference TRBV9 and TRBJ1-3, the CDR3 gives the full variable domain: DSGVTQTPKHLITATGQRVTLRCSPRSGDLSVYWYQQSLDQGLQFLIQYYNGEERAKGNILERFSAQQFPDLHSELNLSSLELGDSALYFCASSVARGFGNTIYFGEGSWLTVV.

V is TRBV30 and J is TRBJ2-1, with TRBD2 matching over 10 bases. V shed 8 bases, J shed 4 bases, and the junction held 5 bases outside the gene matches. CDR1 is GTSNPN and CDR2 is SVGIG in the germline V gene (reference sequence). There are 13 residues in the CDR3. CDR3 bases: TGTGCCCAGAGCGGGGGGGCGTACAATGAGCAGTTCTTC. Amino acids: CAQSGGAYNEQFF.

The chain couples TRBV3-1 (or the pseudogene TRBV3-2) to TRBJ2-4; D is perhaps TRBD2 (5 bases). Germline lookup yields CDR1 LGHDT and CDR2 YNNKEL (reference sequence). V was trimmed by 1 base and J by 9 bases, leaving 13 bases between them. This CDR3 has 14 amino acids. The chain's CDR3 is CASSQGVSGSIQYF. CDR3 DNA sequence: TGTGCCAGCAGCCAAGGGGTTAGTGGGAGCATTCAGTACTTC.

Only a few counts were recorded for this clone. The CDR3 loop is CASSTRRGNEKLFF. CDR3 bases: TGTGCCAGCAGTACGCGACGGGGTAATGAAAAACTGTTTTTT. The rearrangement links TRBV27 to TRBJ1-4; D call uncertain. This CDR3 has 14 residues. CDR1 and CDR2 from the germline V gene are MNHEY and SMNVEV (reference sequence). V was cut by 5 bases and J by 4 bases, with 11 bases left in between.

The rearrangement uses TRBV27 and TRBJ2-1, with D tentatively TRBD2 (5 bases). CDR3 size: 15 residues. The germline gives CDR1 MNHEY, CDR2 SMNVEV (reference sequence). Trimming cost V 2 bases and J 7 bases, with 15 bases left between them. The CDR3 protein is CASSLERRRKNEQFF. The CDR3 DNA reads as TGTGCCAGCAGTTTAGAGCGGAGAAGGAAGAATGAGCAGTTCTTC.

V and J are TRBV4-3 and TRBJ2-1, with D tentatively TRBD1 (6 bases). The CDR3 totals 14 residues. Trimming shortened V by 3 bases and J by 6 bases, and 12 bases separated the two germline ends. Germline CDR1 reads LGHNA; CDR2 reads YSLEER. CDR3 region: CASSQQLGGNEQFF. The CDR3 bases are TGCGCCAGCAGCCAGCAGTTAGGGGGCAATGAGCAGTTCTTC.

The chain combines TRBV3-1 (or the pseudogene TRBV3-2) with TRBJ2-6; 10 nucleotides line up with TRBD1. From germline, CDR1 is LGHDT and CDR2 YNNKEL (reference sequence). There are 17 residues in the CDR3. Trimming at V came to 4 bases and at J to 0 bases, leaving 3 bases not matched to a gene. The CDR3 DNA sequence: TGTGCCAGCAGCCCCGGGACAGGGGTCTCTGGGGCCAACGTCCTGACTTTC. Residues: CASSPGTGVSGANVLTF.

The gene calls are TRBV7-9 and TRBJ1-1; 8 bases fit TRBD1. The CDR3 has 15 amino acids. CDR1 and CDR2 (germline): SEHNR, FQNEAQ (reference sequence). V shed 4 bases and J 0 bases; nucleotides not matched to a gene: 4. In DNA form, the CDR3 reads TGTGCCAGCAGCTCGACAGGGGCGCTGAACACTGAAGCTTTCTTT. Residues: CASSSTGALNTEAFF.

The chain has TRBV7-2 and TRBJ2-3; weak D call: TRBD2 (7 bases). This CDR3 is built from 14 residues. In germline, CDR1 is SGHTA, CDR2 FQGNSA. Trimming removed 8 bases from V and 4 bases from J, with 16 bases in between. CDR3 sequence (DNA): TGTGCCAGCTGTATGGGCGGGGGCGCAGATACGCAGTATTTT. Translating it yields CASCMGGGADTQYF. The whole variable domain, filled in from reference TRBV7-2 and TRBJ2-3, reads GAGVSQSPSNKVTEKGKDVELRCDPISGHTALYWYRQSLGQGLEFLIYFQGNSAPDKSGLPSDRFSAERTGGSVSTLTIQRTQQEDSAVYLCASCMGGGADTQYFGPGTRLTVL.

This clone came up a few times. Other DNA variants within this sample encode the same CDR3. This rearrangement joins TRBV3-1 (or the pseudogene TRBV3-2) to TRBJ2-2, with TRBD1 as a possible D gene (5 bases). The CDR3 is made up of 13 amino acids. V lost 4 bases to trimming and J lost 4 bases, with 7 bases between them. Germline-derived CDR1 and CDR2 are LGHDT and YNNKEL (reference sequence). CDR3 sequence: CASSRQGTGELFF. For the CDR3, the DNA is TGTGCCAGCAGCCGGCAGGGCACCGGGGAGCTGTTTTTT.

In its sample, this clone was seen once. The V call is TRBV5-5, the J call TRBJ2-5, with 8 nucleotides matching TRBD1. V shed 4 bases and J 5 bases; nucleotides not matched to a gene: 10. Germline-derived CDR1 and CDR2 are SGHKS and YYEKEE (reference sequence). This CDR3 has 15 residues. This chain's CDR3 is CASSPGTGRVETQYF. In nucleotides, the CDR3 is TGTGCCAGCAGCCCCGGGACAGGACGGGTTGAGACCCAGTACTTC.

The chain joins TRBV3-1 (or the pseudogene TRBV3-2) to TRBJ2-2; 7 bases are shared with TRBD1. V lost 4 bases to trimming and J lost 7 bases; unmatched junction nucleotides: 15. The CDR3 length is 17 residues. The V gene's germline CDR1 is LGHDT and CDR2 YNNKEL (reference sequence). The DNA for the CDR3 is TGTGCCAGCAGCCCCCCGAGGGAGATGACAGGGATCGGGGAGCTGTTTTTT. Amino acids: CASSPPREMTGIGELFF.

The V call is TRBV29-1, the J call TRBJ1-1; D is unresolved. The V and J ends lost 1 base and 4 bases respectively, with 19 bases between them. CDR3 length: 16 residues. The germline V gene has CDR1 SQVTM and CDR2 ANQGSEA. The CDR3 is CSVEGPRGRGRTEAFF. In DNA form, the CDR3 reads TGCAGCGTTGAAGGCCCCCGGGGTAGAGGCCGCACTGAAGCTTTCTTT.

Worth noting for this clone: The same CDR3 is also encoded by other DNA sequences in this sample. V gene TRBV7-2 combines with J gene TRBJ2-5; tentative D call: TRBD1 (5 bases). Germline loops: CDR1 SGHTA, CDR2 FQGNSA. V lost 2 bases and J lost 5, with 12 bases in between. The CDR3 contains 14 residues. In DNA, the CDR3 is TGTGCCAGCAGCTTAAGTAGGGGCCGGGAGACCCAGTACTTC. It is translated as CASSLSRGRETQYF.

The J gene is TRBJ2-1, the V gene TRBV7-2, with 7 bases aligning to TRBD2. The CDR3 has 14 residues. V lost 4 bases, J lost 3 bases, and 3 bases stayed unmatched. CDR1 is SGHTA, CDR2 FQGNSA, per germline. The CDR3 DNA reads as TGTGCCAGCAGCTCCCGCGGGGGCTACAATGAGCAGTTCTTC. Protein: CASSSRGGYNEQFF. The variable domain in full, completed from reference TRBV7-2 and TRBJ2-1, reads GAGVSQSPSNKVTEKGKDVELRCDPISGHTALYWYRQSLGQGLEFLIYFQGNSAPDKSGLPSDRFSAERTGGSVSTLTIQRTQQEDSAVYLCASSSRGGYNEQFFGPGTRLTVL.

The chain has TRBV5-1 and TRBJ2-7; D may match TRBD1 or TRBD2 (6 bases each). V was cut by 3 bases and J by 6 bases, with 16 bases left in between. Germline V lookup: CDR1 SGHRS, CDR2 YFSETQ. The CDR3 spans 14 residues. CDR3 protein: CASSSQGHGGEQYF. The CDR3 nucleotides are TGCGCCAGCAGCTCACAGGGTCACGGGGGCGAGCAGTACTTC.

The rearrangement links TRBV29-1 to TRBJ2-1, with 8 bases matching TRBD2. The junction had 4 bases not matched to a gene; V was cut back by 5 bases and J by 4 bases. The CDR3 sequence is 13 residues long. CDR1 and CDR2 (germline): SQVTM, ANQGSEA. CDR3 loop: CSVQGTRYNEQFF. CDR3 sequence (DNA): TGCAGCGTTCAAGGGACTAGATACAATGAGCAGTTCTTC.

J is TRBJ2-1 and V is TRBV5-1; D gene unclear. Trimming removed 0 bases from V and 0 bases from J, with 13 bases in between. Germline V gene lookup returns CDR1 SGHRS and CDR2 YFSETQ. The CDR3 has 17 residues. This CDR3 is CASSLGRAVSSYNEQFF. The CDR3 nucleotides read TGCGCCAGCAGCTTGGGCCGGGCTGTGAGCTCCTACAATGAGCAGTTCTTC. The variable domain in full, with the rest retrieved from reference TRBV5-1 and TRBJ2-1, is KAGVTQTPRYLIKTRGQQVTLSCSPISGHRSVSWYQQTPGQGLQFLFEYFSETQRNKGNFPGRFSGRQFSNSRSEMNVSTLELGDSALYLCASSLGRAVSSYNEQFFGPGTRLTVL.

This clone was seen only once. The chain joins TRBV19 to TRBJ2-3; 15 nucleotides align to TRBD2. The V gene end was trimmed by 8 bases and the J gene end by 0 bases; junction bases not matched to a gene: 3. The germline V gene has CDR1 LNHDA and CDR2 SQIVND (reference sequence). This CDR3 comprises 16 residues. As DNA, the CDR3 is TGTGCCAGTGGGACTAGCGGGAGGTCTAGCACAGATACGCAGTATTTT. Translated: CASGTSGRSSTDTQYF.

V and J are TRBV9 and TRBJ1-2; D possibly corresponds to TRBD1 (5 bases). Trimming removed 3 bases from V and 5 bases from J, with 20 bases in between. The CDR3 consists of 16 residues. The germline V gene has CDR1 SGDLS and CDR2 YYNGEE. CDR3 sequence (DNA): TGTGCCAGCAGCGCGGTCCCCCTTGACAGAGAGTATGGCTACACCTTC. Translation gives CASSAVPLDREYGYTF.